This TCR beta chain was captured by sequencing in a study of T cells in Graves' hyperthyroidism and ophthalmopathy. General study results and limits: Ophthalmopathy was told apart from stable hyperthyroidism by a 13 V-J model.

Amplification yielded TCR beta CDR3 regions, with RNA transcripts as the source. Initially, a first-round RT-PCR of the TCR CDR3 employed the HTBI primer set. Using its own MiXCR run on the multiplex PCR reads, TCRdb lists one record per CDR3 protein. The sample yields fewer than 650,000 distinct CDR3 sequences, more than 11% seen once. Those with hyperthyroidism were 18 to 65 years old, newly diagnosed, and ill for under 2 months. Blood was obtained at the first hyperthyroidism diagnosis, which preceded any ophthalmopathy symptoms. After removal of 3 bases from V and 5 bases from J, the junction contained 9 bases not matched to a gene. This CDR3 comprises 16 residues. The germline V gene has CDR1 SGHVS and CDR2 FQNEAQ. This clonotype occurred many times. What it binds is not known.

Input material: blood. The rearrangement uses TRBV7-8 and TRBJ1-5; 8 bases are a match to TRBD1. The receptor was isolated from a woman younger than 45 with Graves' hyperthyroidism that later progressed to Graves' ophthalmopathy. Here the CDR3 DNA reads TGTGCCAGCAGCTTCAGGACAGGGACCACGGATCAGCCCCAGCATTTT. Its translation is CASSFRTGTTDQPQHF.